The 18 T cell receptor beta chains below were found in one sample sequenced in a study of blood T cell repertoires in COVID-19. Clones were read by immunoSEQ multiplex PCR, and TCRdb kept only the in-frame ones, dropping some. The data contain about 150,000 clones, approximately 80% of them singletons. Sequencing used PBMCs or T cells enriched from blood (not recorded which). Receptors were obtained from a woman between 45 and 60 years old who had recovered from COVID-19.

The V and J genes are TRBV10-3 and TRBJ2-7, with a weak D call TRBD2 (5 bases). CDR1 and CDR2 (germline): ENHRY, SYGVKD. This CDR3 has 16 residues. The V and J ends lost 3 bases and 2 bases respectively, with 17 bases between them. The CDR3 is CAISDPPYRGPYEQYF. The DNA of the CDR3 is TGTGCCATCAGTGACCCACCTTATCGCGGGCCCTACGAGCAGTACTTC.

The chain links TRBV2 to TRBJ1-2; 10 bases line up with TRBD1. Trimming cost V 2 bases and J 7 bases; bases outside gene matches: 1. In germline, CDR1 is SNHLY, CDR2 FYNNEI. CDR3 length equals 13 residues. The CDR3 nucleotides are TGTGCCAGCAGTGAATGGACAGGGGGTGGCTACACCTTC. It encodes CASSEWTGGGYTF.

The chain combines TRBV10-3 with TRBJ2-7; unclear D gene. The CDR3 extends over 13 amino acids. The V gene lost 10 bases and the J gene lost 3 bases, with 16 bases spanning the gap. Germline CDR1 reads ENHRY; CDR2 reads SYGVKD. This CDR3 is CATQTEIHYEQYF. The DNA of the CDR3 is TGTGCCACCCAAACAGAGATACACTACGAGCAGTACTTC.

This clone was detected once. This rearrangement joins TRBV29-1 to TRBJ2-1; TRBD1 is a possible D gene (6 bases). The CDR3 is made up of 14 amino acids. The germline V gene has CDR1 SQVTM and CDR2 ANQGSEA. The ends were cut back, 6 bases at V and 4 bases at J, with 16 bases in the middle. The CDR3 nucleotides are TGCAGCGTAGACGACTCGACAGGATACAATGAGCAGTTCTTC. This translates into CSVDDSTGYNEQFF.

This clone appeared a few times. This chain joins TRBV24-1 and TRBJ2-3; no reliable D call. CDR1 and CDR2 from the germline V gene are KGHDR and SFDVKD. The CDR3 is 15 residues long. V lost 4 bases, J lost 2 bases, and 12 bases lay in between. The CDR3 loop reads CATSDPTHDTDTQYF. The CDR3 DNA reads TGTGCCACCAGTGACCCGACACACGACACAGATACGCAGTATTTT.

The rearrangement links TRBV11-3 to TRBJ1-3; 7 bases map to TRBD1. Unmatched junction bases numbered 6, after V lost 5 bases and J lost 5 bases. The CDR3 has 14 residues. Germline loops: CDR1 SGHNT, CDR2 YENEEA. DNA of the CDR3: TGTGCCAGCAGCCGAGGGACAGATAGAAACACCATATATTTT. Translating gives CASSRGTDRNTIYF.

This clone was seen once. This chain connects TRBV4-1 to TRBJ1-6; D may be TRBD1 (5 bases). CDR3 length: 15 residues. Germline CDR1 and CDR2: MGHRA and YSYEKL. V lost 1 base and J 4 bases, leaving 8 bases between the germline ends. The CDR3 DNA reads TGCGCCAGCAGCCAAGGCGGGGGATATAATTCACCCCTCCACTTT. Its protein is CASSQGGGYNSPLHF.

The chain joins TRBV19 to TRBJ2-3; 9 nucleotides match TRBD1. The J segment lost 6 bases and the V segment lost 6 bases, leaving 7 bases of the junction unmatched. Germline-derived CDR1 and CDR2 are LNHDA and SQIVND (reference sequence). This CDR3 is 14 amino acids long. CDR3 sequence: CASSAQGASDTQYF. The CDR3 region has the DNA TGTGCCAGTAGCGCACAGGGGGCGTCGGATACGCAGTATTTT.

This chain connects TRBV19 to TRBJ2-7, with a possible D match to TRBD2 (6 bases). Trimming removed 0 bases at V and 9 bases at J, with 21 bases between. Per germline, CDR1 LNHDA and CDR2 SQIVND (reference sequence). The CDR3 totals 16 residues. CDR3 in amino acids: CASSIELRDGLPRQYF. The CDR3 region has the DNA TGTGCCAGTAGTATAGAACTCCGGGACGGACTACCCAGGCAGTACTTC.

This chain uses TRBV11-3 with TRBJ1-1; D gene unclear. CDR1 SGHNT and CDR2 YENEEA come from the germline V gene. The CDR3 covers 13 residues. Between the trimmed V and J ends, which lost 0 bases and 5 bases, there was a span of 7 bases. In nucleotides, the CDR3 is TGTGCCAGCAGCTTAGAGGGAGGTACTGAAGCTTTCTTT. Protein: CASSLEGGTEAFF.

The rearrangement links TRBV7-9 to TRBJ2-1; D not certain. This CDR3 is 15 amino acids long. V was shortened by 0 bases and J by 3 bases, with 9 bases between the two germline ends. Germline-derived CDR1 and CDR2 are SEHNR and FQNEAQ (reference sequence). CDR3 in DNA: TGTGCCAGCAGCTTAGCTGGCCTCCGCTACAATGAGCAGTTCTTC. It codes for CASSLAGLRYNEQFF.

The chain links TRBV27 to TRBJ2-2; 7 nucleotides agree with TRBD2. J gave up 7 bases and V 1 base, and 3 bases lay outside the gene matches. Germline V gene sequence: CDR1 MNHEY, CDR2 SMNVEV (reference sequence). The CDR3 totals 14 residues. The CDR3 sequence: CASSLLGGNGELFF. CDR3 DNA sequence: TGTGCCAGCAGTTTATTGGGGGGGAACGGGGAGCTGTTTTTT.

The chain links TRBV23-1 to TRBJ1-3; D perhaps matches TRBD1 (5 bases). TRBV23-1 is labeled an ORF, and its function is uncertain. There are 14 residues in the CDR3. Trimming shortened V by 6 bases and J by 3 bases, and 12 bases separated the two germline ends. CDR3 DNA sequence: TGCGCCAGCAGCCCTAGGGACTGTGGAAACACCATATATTTT. Residues: CASSPRDCGNTIYF.

This rearrangement joins TRBV28 to TRBJ2-6; no reliable D call. With 2 bases removed from V and 0 bases from J, the gap between germline ends came to 8 bases. The CDR3 spans 16 residues. The germline gives CDR1 MDHEN, CDR2 SYDVKM. CDR3 DNA: TGTGCCAGCAGTTTAGACACCGTCTCTGGGGCCAACGTCCTGACTTTC. It specifies CASSLDTVSGANVLTF.

CDR3 protein: CASSPGEEDEQFF. The DNA of the CDR3 is TGTGCCAGCAGTCCCGGCGAGGAAGATGAGCAGTTCTTC. The genes are TRBV12-3 or TRBV12-4 and TRBJ2-1, with no clear D. The CDR3 runs to 13 residues. Trimming stripped 5 bases from V and 8 bases from J, with 13 bases between.

This clone was seen a few times. The gene calls are TRBV23-1 and TRBJ2-3; D may be TRBD2 (5 bases). TRBV23-1 is an ORF; its function is uncertain. The V gene lost 4 bases and the J gene lost 1 base, with 6 bases spanning the gap. This CDR3 comprises 13 residues. CDR3 in DNA: TGCGCCAGCAGTCTGGACTGCACAGATACGCAGTATTTT. It yields the protein CASSLDCTDTQYF.

This CDR3 reads CASSLVTSAHNEQFF. The DNA for the CDR3 is TGTGCCAGCAGCTTAGTGACTAGCGCTCACAATGAGCAGTTCTTC. The chain has TRBV7-8 and TRBJ2-1, with 8 bases aligning to TRBD2. J lost 5 bases, V lost 1 base, and 4 bases had no gene match. Germline CDR1 is SGHVS and CDR2 is FQNEAQ. CDR3 length equals 15 residues.

This clone was detected a few times. The chain has TRBV6-5 and TRBJ2-2, with 8 bases fitting TRBD1. The germline gives CDR1 MNHEY, CDR2 SVGAGI. Trimming cost V 6 bases and J 6 bases; bases outside gene matches: 6. The CDR3 is 14 amino acids. CDR3 residues: CASRGQGLAGELFF. CDR3 DNA sequence: TGTGCCAGCAGAGGACAGGGCCTTGCCGGGGAGCTGTTTTTT.